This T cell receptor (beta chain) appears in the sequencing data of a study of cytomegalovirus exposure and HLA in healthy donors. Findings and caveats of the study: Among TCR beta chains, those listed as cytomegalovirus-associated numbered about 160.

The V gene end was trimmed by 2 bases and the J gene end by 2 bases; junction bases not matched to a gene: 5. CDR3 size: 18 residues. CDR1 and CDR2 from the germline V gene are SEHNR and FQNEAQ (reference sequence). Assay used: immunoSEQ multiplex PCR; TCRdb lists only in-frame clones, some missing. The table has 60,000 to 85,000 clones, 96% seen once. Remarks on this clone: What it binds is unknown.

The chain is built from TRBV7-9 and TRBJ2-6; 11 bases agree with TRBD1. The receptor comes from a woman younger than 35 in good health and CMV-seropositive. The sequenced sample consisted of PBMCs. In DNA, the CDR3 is TGTGCCAGCAGCTTAAGGACGGGACAGGGGGCTGGGGCCAACGTCCTGACTTTC. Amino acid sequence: CASSLRTGQGAGANVLTF.